This TCR beta chain was captured in a study of CD8 T cells in ankylosing spondylitis. Study-wide findings and caveats: Disease-linked clones were CD8+ and relatively rare in peripheral blood.

TCRdb itself ran the 5' RACE reads through MiXCR, one entry per CDR3 protein. The data contain about 130,000 distinct CDR3 sequences, about 6.5% of them singletons. The J segment lost 1 base and the V segment lost 5 bases, leaving 12 bases of the junction unmatched. The CDR3 loop spans 18 amino acids. Germline V gene sequence: CDR1 SGHVS, CDR2 FNYEAQ. Note on this clonotype: The antigen remains undetermined.

The genes are TRBV7-6 and TRBJ1-3, with 9 nucleotides matching TRBD1. The sequencing sample was made of blood, either unsorted or a sorted T cell fraction (not recorded which). The source is a male donor with ankylosing spondylitis or in good health (not recorded which). CDR3 DNA sequence: TGTGCCAGCAGCCCATTGGAACAGGGGGCTCAGTCTGGAAACACCATATATTTT. It is translated as CASSPLEQGAQSGNTIYF. Based on the CDR3 plus reference TRBV7-6 and TRBJ1-3, the full variable domain is GAGVSQSPRYKVTKRGQDVALRCDPISGHVSLYWYRQALGQGPEFLTYFNYEAQQDKSGLPNDRFSAERPEGSISTLTIQRTEQRDSAMYRCASSPLEQGAQSGNTIYFGEGSWLTVV.